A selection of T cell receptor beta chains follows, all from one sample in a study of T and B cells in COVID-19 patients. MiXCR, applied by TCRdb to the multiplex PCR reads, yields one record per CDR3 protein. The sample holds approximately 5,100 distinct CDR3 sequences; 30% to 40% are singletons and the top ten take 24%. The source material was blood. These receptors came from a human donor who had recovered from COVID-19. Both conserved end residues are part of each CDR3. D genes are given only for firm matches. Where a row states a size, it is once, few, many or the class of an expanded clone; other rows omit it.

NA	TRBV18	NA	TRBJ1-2	TGTGCCAGCTCACCGGACAGTTCAAACTATGGCTACACCTTC	CASSPDSSNYGYTF
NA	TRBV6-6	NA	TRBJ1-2	TGTGCCAGCAATCTATACGGGTCCACCTCTAACTATGGCTACACCTTC	CASNLYGSTSNYGYTF
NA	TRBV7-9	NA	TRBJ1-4	TGTGCCAGCAGCTCAACTTGGCAGGGGCATGAAAAACTGTTTTTT	CASSSTWQGHEKLFF
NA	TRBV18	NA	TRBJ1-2	TGTGCCAGCTCACCGGCAGGGGCCGGGAACTATGGCTACACCTTC	CASSPAGAGNYGYTF
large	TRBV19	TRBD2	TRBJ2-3	TGTGCCAGTAGCCCGACTAGCGGTAGCACAGATACGCAGTATTTT	CASSPTSGSTDTQYF
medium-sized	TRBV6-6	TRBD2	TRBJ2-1	TGTGCCAGCATCCAGACTAGCGGGAGCCATGAGCAGTTCTTC	CASIQTSGSHEQFF
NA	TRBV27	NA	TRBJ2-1	TGTGCCAGCAGCCTATCGGACAGCTTCAATGAGCAGTTCTTC	CASSLSDSFNEQFF
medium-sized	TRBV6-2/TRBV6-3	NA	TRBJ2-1	TGTGCCAGCAGCTACCCCCTCTTCTACAATGAGCAGTTCTTC	CASSYPLFYNEQFF
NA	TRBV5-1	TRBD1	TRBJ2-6	TGCGCCAGCAGCTTGGGCTCAGGGGGCTTCAACGTCCTGACTTTC	CASSLGSGGFNVLTF
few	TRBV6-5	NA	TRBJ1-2	TGTGCCAGCAGTTACTCTTCAACCTATGGCTACACCTTC	CASSYSSTYGYTF
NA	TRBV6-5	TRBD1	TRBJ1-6	TGTGCCAGCTACCAAGGGGGCGGGTGGTATTCACCCCTCCACTTT	CASYQGGGWYSPLHF
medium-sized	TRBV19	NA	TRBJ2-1	TGTGCCAGTCGTCGCGGGTGGAGCTCGGGCCTTTACTTTGACTCCTACAATGAGCAGTTCTTC	CASRRGWSSGLYFDSYNEQFF
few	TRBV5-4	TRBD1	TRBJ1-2	TGTGCCAGCAGCTTGGGGGCGGGACAGCCGATCTATGGCTACACCTTC	CASSLGAGQPIYGYTF
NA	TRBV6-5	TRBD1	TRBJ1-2	TGTGCCACCCTGGACAGGGACGTCTATGGCTACACCTTC	CATLDRDVYGYTF
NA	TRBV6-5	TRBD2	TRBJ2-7	TGTGCCAGCAGTTACACCCCTAGCGGGAGGGGTGAGCAGTACTTC	CASSYTPSGRGEQYF
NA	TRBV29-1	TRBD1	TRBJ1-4	TGCAGCGTGATGATGATCCGACAGGGTAGAAATGAAAAACTGTTTTTT	CSVMMIRQGRNEKLFF
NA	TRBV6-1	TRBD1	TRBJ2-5	TGTGCCAGCAGTGAGCTGACAGGGTCCCAAGAGACCCAGTACTTC	CASSELTGSQETQYF